This T cell receptor gamma chain is from a study of γδ T cells in repeated Plasmodium falciparum infection. Study-level information: Samples were taken at baseline, before some infections, and 21 days after each. Malian gammadelta TCRs were studied during no-transmission periods and across acute malaria episodes.

This clone was seen ten or more times. TCRdb redid clone calling on the multiplex PCR reads using CATT. The sample records about 30,000 gamma-chain clones, about 1.5% being singletons. Germline CDR1 reads GITISATS; CDR2 reads ISYDGTV (reference sequence). The CDR3 spans 14 residues. With 5 bases clipped from V and 2 bases from J, the junction kept 9 bases outside the gene matches. Flow sorting of PBMC yielded separate Vgamma9/Vdelta2+ and Vdelta2-negative gammadelta T cell populations for bulk repertoire analysis. Sequences were obtained from gamma-delta T cells from blood. This sequence was found in a pool of human donors (malaria-infected and uninfected, not separated). V and J are TRGV9 and TRGJ1 or TRGJ2. CDR3 sequence: CALWGPRDYYKKLF. The DNA of the CDR3 is TGTGCCTTGTGGGGTCCGCGGGATTATTATAAGAAACTCTTT.